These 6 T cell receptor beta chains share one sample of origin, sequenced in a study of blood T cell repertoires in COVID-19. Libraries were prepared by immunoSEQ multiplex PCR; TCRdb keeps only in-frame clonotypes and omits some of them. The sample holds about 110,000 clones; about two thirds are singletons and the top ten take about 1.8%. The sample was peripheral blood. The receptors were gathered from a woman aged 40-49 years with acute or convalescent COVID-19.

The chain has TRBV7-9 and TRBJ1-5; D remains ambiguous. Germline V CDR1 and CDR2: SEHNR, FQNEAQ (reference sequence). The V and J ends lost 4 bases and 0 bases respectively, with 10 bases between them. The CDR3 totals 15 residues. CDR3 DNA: TGTGCCAGCAGCTCCGGAGGTTTTAGCAATCAGCCCCAGCATTTT. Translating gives CASSSGGFSNQPQHF.

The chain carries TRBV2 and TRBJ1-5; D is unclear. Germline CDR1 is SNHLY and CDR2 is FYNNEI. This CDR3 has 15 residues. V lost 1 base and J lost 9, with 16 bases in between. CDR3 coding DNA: TGTGCCAGCAGTGAAGGGCGGGGAGAGAAGACGCCCCAGCATTTT. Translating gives CASSEGRGEKTPQHF. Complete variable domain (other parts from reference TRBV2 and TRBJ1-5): EPEVTQTPSHQVTQMGQEVILRCVPISNHLYFYWYRQILGQKVEFLVSFYNNEISEKSEIFDDQFSVERPDGSNFTLKIRSTKLEDSAMYFCASSEGRGEKTPQHFGDGTRLSIL.

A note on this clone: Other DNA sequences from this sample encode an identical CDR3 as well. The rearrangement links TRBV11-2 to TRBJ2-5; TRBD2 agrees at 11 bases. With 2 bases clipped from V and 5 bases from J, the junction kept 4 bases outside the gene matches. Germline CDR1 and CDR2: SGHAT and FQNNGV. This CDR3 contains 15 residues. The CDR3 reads CASSLSSGGGETQYF. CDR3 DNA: TGTGCCAGCAGCTTAAGTAGCGGGGGGGGTGAGACCCAGTACTTC.

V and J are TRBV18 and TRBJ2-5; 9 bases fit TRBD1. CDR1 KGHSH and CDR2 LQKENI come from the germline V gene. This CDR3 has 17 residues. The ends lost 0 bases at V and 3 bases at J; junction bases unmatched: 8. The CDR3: CASSPPLGQGSKETQYF. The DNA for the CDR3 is TGTGCCAGCTCACCACCACTCGGACAGGGGAGCAAAGAGACCCAGTACTTC. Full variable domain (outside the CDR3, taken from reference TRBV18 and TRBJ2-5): NAGVMQNPRHLVRRRGQEARLRCSPMKGHSHVYWYRQLPEEGLKFMVYLQKENIIDESGMPKERFSAEFPKEGPSILRIQQVVRGDSAAYFCASSPPLGQGSKETQYFGPGTRLLVL.

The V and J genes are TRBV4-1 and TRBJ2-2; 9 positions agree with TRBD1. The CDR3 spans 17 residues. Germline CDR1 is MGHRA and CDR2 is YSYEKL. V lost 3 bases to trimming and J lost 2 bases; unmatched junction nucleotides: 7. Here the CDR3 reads CASSHLAGQGNTGELFF. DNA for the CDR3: TGCGCCAGCAGCCACCTGGCGGGACAGGGTAACACCGGGGAGCTGTTTTTT.

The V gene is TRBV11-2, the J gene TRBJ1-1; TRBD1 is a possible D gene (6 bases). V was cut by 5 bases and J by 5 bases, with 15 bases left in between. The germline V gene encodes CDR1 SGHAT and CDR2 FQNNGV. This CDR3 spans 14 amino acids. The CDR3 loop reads CASSTTGIGTEAFF. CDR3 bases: TGTGCCAGCAGCACAACAGGGATAGGGACTGAAGCTTTCTTT. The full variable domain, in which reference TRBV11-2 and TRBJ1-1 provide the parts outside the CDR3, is EAGVAQSPRYKIIEKRQSVAFWCNPISGHATLYWYQQILGQGPKLLIQFQNNGVVDDSQLPKDRFSAERLKGVDSTLKIQPAKLEDSAVYLCASSTTGIGTEAFFGQGTRLTVV.